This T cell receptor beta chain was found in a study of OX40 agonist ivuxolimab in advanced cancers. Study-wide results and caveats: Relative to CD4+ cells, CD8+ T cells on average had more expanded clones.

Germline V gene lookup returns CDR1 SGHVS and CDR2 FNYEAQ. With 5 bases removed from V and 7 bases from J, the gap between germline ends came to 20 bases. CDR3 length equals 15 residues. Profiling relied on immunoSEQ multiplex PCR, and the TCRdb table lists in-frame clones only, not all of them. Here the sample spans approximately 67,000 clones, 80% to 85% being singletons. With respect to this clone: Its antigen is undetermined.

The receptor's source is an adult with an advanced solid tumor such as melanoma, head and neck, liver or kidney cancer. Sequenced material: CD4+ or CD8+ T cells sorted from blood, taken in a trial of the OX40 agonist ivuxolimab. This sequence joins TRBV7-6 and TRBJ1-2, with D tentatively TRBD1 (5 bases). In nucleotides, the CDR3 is TGTGCCAGCAGCCCGAACGACGGGGCCGGGGGTGGCTACACCTTC. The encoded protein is CASSPNDGAGGGYTF.